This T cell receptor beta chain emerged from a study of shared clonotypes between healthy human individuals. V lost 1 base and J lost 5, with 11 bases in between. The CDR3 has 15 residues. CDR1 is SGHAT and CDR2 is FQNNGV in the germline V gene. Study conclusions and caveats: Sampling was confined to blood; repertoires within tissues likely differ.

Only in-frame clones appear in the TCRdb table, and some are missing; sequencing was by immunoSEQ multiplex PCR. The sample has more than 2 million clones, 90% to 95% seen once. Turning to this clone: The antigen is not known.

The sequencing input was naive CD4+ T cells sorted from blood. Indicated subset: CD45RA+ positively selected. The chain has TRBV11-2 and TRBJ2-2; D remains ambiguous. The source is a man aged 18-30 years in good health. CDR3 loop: CASSLGAIGTGELFF. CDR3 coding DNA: TGTGCCAGCAGCTTAGGGGCCATTGGAACCGGGGAGCTGTTTTTT.